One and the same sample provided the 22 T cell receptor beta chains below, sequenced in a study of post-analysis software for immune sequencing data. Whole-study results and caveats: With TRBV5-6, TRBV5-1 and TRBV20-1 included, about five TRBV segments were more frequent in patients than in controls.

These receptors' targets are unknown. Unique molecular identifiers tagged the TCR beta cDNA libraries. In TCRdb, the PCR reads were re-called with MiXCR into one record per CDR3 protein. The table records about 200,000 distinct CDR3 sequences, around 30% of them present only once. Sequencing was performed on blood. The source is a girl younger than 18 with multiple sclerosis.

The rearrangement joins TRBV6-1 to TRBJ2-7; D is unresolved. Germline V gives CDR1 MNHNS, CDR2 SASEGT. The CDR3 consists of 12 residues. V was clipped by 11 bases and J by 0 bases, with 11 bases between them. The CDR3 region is CAGTGHSYEQYF. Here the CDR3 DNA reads TGTGCCGGCACCGGTCACTCCTACGAGCAGTACTTC.

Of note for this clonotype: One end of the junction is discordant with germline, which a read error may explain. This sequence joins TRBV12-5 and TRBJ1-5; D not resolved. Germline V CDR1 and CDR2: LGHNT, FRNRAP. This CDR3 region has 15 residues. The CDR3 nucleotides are TGTGCTAGTGGTTTGTTCACCGGTCTGAGGCAGCCCCGGCATTTT. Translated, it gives CASGLFTGLRQPRHF.

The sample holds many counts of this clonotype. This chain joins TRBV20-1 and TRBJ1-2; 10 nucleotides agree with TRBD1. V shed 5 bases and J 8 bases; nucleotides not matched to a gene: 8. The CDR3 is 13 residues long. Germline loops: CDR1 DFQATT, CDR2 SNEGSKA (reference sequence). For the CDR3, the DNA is TGCAGTGCTTACCCACCGGGACAGGGGGGCTACACCTTC. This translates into CSAYPPGQGGYTF.

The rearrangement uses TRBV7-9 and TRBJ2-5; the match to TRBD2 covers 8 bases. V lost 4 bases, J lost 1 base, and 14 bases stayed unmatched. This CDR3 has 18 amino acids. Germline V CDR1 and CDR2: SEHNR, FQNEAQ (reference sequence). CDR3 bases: TGTGCCAGCAGCTCCGCCCCCCCCAGCGGGAGTTTCCAAGAGACCCAGTACTTC. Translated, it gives CASSSAPPSGSFQETQYF.

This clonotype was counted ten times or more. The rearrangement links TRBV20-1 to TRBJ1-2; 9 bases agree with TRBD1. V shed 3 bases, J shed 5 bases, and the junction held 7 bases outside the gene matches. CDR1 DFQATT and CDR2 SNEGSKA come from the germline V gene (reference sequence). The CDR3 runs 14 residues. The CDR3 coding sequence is TGCAGTGCTAGCGGGACAGGGAGCCCTTATGGCTACACCTTC. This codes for CSASGTGSPYGYTF.

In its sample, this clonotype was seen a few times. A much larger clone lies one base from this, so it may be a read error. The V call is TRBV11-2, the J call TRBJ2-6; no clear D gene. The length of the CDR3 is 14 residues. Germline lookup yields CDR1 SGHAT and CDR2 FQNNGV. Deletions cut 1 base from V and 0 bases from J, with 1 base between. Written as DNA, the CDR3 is TGTGCCAGCAGCTTAGCCTCTGGGGCCAACGTCCTGACTTTC. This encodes CASSLASGANVLTF.

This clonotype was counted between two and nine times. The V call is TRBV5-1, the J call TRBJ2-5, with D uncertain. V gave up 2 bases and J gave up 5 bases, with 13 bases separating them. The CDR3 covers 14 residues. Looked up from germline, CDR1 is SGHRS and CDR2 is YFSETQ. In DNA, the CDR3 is TGCGCCAGCAGCTTTGGTCAAGGGCTTGAGACCCAGTACTTC. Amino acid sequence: CASSFGQGLETQYF.

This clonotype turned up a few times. The CDR3 nucleotides are TGCGCCAGCAGCCCCCGGACTAGCGAAGACGAGCAGTACTTC. Amino acids: CASSPRTSEDEQYF. The chain is built from TRBV5-1 and TRBJ2-7; 9 bases match TRBD2. The CDR3 spans 14 residues. Losses at the gene ends were 4 bases for V and 5 bases for J; bases not matched to a gene: 7. In germline, CDR1 is SGHRS, CDR2 YFSETQ.

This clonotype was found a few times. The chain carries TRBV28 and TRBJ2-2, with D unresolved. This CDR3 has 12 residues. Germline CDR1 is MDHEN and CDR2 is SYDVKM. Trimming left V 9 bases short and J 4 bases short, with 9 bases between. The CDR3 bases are TGTGCCAGTATATCGGCCACCGGGGAGCTGTTTTTT. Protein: CASISATGELFF.

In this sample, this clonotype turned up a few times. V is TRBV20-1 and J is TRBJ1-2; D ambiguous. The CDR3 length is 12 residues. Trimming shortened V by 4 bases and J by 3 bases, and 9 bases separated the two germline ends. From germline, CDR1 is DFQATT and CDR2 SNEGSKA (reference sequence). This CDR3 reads CSATDGDYGYTF. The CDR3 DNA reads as TGCAGTGCTACGGACGGTGACTATGGCTACACCTTC.

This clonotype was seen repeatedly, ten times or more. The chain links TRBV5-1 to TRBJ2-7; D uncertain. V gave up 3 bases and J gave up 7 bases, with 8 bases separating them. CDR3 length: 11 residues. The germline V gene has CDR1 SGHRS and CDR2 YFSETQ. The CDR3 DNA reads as TGCGCCAGCAGCTCATCTCGGGAGCAGTACTTC. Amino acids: CASSSSREQYF.

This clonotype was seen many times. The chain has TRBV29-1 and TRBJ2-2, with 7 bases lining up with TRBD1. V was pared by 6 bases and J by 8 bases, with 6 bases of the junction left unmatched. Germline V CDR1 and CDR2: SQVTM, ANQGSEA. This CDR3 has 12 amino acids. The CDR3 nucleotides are TGCAGCGTAGACAGGGAAGTAGGGGAGCTGTTTTTT. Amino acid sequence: CSVDREVGELFF.

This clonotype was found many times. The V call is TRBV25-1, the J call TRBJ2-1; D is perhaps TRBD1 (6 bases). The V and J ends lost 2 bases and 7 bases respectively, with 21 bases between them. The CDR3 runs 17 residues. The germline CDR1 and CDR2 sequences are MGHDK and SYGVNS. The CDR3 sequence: CASSERGGGRGENEQFF. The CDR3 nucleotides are TGTGCCAGCAGTGAACGAGGGGGTGGGAGAGGTGAGAATGAGCAGTTCTTC.

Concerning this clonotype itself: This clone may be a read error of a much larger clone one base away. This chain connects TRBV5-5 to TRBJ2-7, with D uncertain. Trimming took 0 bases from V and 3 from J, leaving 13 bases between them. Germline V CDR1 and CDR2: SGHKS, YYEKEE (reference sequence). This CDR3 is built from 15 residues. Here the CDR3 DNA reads TGTGCCAGCAGCTTGGCAATTGGGCAGGACTACGAGCAGTACTTC. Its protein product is CASSLAIGQDYEQYF. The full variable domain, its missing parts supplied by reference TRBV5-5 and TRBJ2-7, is DAGVTQSPTHLIKTRGQQVTLRCSPISGHKSVSWYQQVLGQGPQFIFQYYEKEERGRGNFPDRFSARQFPNYSSELNVNALLLGDSALYLCASSLAIGQDYEQYFGPGTRLTVT.

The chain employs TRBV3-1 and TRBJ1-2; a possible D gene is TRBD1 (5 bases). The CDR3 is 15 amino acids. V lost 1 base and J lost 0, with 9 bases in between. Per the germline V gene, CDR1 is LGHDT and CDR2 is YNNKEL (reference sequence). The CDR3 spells CASSQAGRANYGYTF. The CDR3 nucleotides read TGTGCCAGCAGCCAAGCGGGACGGGCTAACTATGGCTACACCTTC.

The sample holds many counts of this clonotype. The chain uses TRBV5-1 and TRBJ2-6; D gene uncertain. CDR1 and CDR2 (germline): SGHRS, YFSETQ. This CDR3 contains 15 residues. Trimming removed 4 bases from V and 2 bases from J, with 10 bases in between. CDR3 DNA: TGCGCCAGCAGCCGTCAGTACACTGGGGCCAACGTCCTGACTTTC. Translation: CASSRQYTGANVLTF.

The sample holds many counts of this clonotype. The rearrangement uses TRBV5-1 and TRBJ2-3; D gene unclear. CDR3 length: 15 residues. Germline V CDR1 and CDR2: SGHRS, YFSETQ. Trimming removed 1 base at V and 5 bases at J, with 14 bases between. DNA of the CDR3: TGCGCCAGCAGCTTGAATGGGGAAAGGGTAGATACGCAGTATTTT. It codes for CASSLNGERVDTQYF.

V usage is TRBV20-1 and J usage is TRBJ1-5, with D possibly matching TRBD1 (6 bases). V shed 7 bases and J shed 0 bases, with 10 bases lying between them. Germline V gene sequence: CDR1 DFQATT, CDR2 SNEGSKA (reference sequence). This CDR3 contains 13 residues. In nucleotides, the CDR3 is TGCAGTGTCCAGGGGAATAGCAATCAGCCCCAGCATTTT. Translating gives CSVQGNSNQPQHF.

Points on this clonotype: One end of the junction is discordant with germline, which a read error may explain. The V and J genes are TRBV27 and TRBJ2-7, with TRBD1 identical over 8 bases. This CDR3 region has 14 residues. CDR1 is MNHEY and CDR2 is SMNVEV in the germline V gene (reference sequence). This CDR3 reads CASSSQGASHEQYF. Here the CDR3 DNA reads TGTGCCAGCAGTTCTCAGGGGGCCTCCCACGAGCAGTACTTC.

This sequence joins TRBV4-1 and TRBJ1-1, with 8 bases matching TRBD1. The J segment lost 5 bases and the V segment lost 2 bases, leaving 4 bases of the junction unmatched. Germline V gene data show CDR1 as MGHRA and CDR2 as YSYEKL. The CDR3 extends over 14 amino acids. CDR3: CASSQTDRVTEAFF. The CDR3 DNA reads TGCGCCAGCAGCCAAACGGACAGGGTTACTGAAGCTTTCTTT.

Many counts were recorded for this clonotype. CDR3 DNA: TGCAGTGTCCCGGGACAGCCCACCTACAATGAGCAGTTCTTC. Its translation is CSVPGQPTYNEQFF. The chain combines TRBV20-1 with TRBJ2-1, with 7 bases that match TRBD1. Germline V gene data show CDR1 as DFQATT and CDR2 as SNEGSKA (reference sequence). The CDR3 is made up of 14 amino acids. Trimming at V came to 7 bases and at J to 2 bases, leaving 8 bases not matched to a gene.

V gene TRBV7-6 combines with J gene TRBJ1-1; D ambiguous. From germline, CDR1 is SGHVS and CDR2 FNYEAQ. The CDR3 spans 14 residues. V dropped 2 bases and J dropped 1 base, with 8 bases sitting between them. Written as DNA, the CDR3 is TGTGCCAGCAGCTTAAGTCCGGGGAACACTGAAGCTTTCTTT. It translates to CASSLSPGNTEAFF.